The 32 T cell receptor beta chains in this list originate from one sample, sequenced in a study of radiotherapy plus CTLA-4 blockade in lung cancer (dated by TCRdb to 2016 to 2019). Library creation used the immunoSEQ multiplex PCR assay. TCRdb holds this immuneACCESS table with in-frame rearrangements only. Some clones are missing; in checked studies, unresolved V genes explain under half, and the rest has no known cause. Across this sample there are approximately 90,000 clones, with 83% seen only once. The ten largest clones capture around 0.78% of the sample. Sequencing was performed on peripheral blood, taken from a patient treated with radiotherapy plus ipilimumab. All receptors derive from a human donor with non-small cell lung cancer who had stable disease on radiotherapy plus ipilimumab.

The chain recombines TRBV9 with TRBJ2-2; 12 bases fit TRBD2. The CDR3 totals 17 residues. V lost 4 bases and J lost 5; bases outside the gene matches: 9. Germline V gives CDR1 SGDLS, CDR2 YYNGEE. The CDR3 sequence: CASSPRLAGVGTGELFF. The CDR3 nucleotides read TGTGCCAGCAGCCCCCGACTAGCGGGAGTTGGTACCGGGGAGCTGTTTTTT.

The J gene is TRBJ2-7, the V gene TRBV5-4; D assignment may be TRBD1 or TRBD2 (5 bases each). V lost 4 bases and J lost 4, with 12 bases in between. This CDR3 spans 13 amino acids. Per germline, CDR1 SGHNT and CDR2 YYREEE (reference sequence). CDR3 nucleotide sequence: TGTGCCAGCAGCCACCGGGACGGGTACGAGCAGTACTTC. Amino acids: CASSHRDGYEQYF.

This rearrangement joins TRBV6-1 to TRBJ1-1; the match to TRBD1 covers 10 bases. Germline CDR1 MNHNS, CDR2 SASEGT. After removal of 5 bases from V and 3 bases from J, the junction contained 3 bases not matched to a gene. This CDR3 is 14 amino acids long. The CDR3 protein is CASSQGQGHTEAFF. DNA of the CDR3: TGTGCCAGCAGTCAGGGACAGGGGCACACTGAAGCTTTCTTT.

V and J are TRBV7-2 and TRBJ2-5; D remains unclear. V lost 5 bases and J lost 1, with 8 bases in between. There are 13 residues in the CDR3. Germline V gene data show CDR1 as SGHTA and CDR2 as FQGNSA. The CDR3 nucleotides read TGTGCCAGCAGCCGCGGACCCCAAGAGACCCAGTACTTC. Translation gives CASSRGPQETQYF. The full variable domain, its missing parts supplied by reference TRBV7-2 and TRBJ2-5, is GAGVSQSPSNKVTEKGKDVELRCDPISGHTALYWYRQSLGQGLEFLIYFQGNSAPDKSGLPSDRFSAERTGGSVSTLTIQRTQQEDSAVYLCASSRGPQETQYFGPGTRLLVL.

The J gene is TRBJ2-7, the V gene TRBV2; no definite D call. The CDR3 length is 12 residues. The germline V and J ends were trimmed by 7 bases and 0 bases, with 7 bases remaining between them. The germline gives CDR1 SNHLY, CDR2 FYNNEI. The chain's CDR3 is CASNGPSYEQYF. CDR3 nucleotide sequence: TGTGCCAGCAATGGACCCTCCTACGAGCAGTACTTC.

The chain has TRBV5-1 and TRBJ1-1, with D maybe TRBD1 (6 bases). The V and J ends lost 4 bases and 1 base respectively, with 14 bases between them. Germline lookup yields CDR1 SGHRS and CDR2 YFSETQ. This CDR3 comprises 15 residues. CDR3 loop: CASSKDGGSNTEAFF. In DNA, the CDR3 is TGCGCCAGCAGCAAGGACGGGGGCTCGAACACTGAAGCTTTCTTT.

The rearrangement uses TRBV19 and TRBJ2-5; D unclear. This CDR3 is 13 amino acids long. Per the germline V gene, CDR1 is LNHDA and CDR2 is SQIVND (reference sequence). Trimming cost V 3 bases and J 1 base, with 6 bases left between them. The CDR3 sequence: CASSIAVQETQYF. For the CDR3, the DNA is TGTGCCAGTAGTATCGCAGTCCAAGAGACCCAGTACTTC.

The V gene is TRBV19, the J gene TRBJ2-2, with 9 positions matching TRBD1. V dropped 5 bases and J dropped 1; count of bases not matched to a gene: 8. In germline, CDR1 is LNHDA, CDR2 SQIVND (reference sequence). The CDR3 is 17 amino acids. CDR3 bases: TGTGCCAGTAGTCCAAGGGGACAGGGCGTGAACACCGGGGAGCTGTTTTTT. It codes for CASSPRGQGVNTGELFF.

This chain connects TRBV10-2 to TRBJ2-5; 14 nucleotides agree with TRBD2. The CDR3 sequence is 14 residues long. Germline V lookup: CDR1 WSHSY, CDR2 SAAADI. V was clipped by 6 bases and J by 3 bases; unmatched bases: 0. Here the CDR3 DNA reads TGCGCCAGCAGGGGACTAGCGGGGGAAGAGACCCAGTACTTC. Its protein product is CASRGLAGEETQYF.

The rearrangement links TRBV5-1 to TRBJ2-3; 9 bases are a match to TRBD1. Germline V CDR1 and CDR2: SGHRS, YFSETQ. V shed 0 bases, J shed 5 bases, and the junction held 7 bases outside the gene matches. This CDR3 has 16 residues. For the CDR3, the DNA is TGCGCCAGCAGCTTGGTAGGGACAGGGCATAAAGATACGCAGTATTTT. It is translated as CASSLVGTGHKDTQYF.

The chain combines TRBV11-2 with TRBJ2-3; either TRBD1 or TRBD2 may fit D (5 bases each). The V and J ends lost 6 bases and 6 bases respectively, with 22 bases between them. The CDR3 sequence is 16 residues long. Germline assignment: CDR1 SGHAT and CDR2 FQNNGV. CDR3 in DNA: TGTGCCAGCAGAAGAGGGGCCGGTGGGAGAACGGATACGCAGTATTTT. Amino acids: CASRRGAGGRTDTQYF.

The chain combines TRBV7-6 with TRBJ2-5; TRBD1 matches 7 bases. CDR3 length equals 14 residues. Germline V gene sequence: CDR1 SGHVS, CDR2 FNYEAQ. V gave up 4 bases and J gave up 3 bases; unmatched junction bases: 5. The chain's CDR3 is CASSSTGAEETQYF. DNA of the CDR3: TGTGCCAGCAGCTCCACAGGGGCCGAAGAGACCCAGTACTTC. Looking up the rest from reference TRBV7-6 and TRBJ2-5 gives the full variable domain: GAGVSQSPRYKVTKRGQDVALRCDPISGHVSLYWYRQALGQGPEFLTYFNYEAQQDKSGLPNDRFSAERPEGSISTLTIQRTEQRDSAMYRCASSSTGAEETQYFGPGTRLLVL.

This chain uses TRBV2 with TRBJ2-6; D tentatively reads TRBD1 or TRBD2 (5 bases each). CDR1 and CDR2 from the germline V gene are SNHLY and FYNNEI. The CDR3 runs 16 residues. Trimming cost V 5 bases and J 0 bases, with 11 bases left between them. CDR3 bases: TGTGCCAGCAGTCGGGACGCCTCCTCTGGGGCCAACGTCCTGACTTTC. Translating it yields CASSRDASSGANVLTF.

This clone turned up a few times. The chain links TRBV18 to TRBJ1-3, with D hard to call. V was pared by 4 bases and J by 0 bases, with 7 bases between. CDR1 KGHSH and CDR2 LQKENI come from the germline V gene. This CDR3 is 14 amino acids long. CDR3 in amino acids: CASSRASSGNTIYF. The CDR3 nucleotides read TGTGCCAGCTCACGGGCCAGCTCTGGAAACACCATATATTTT.

V gene TRBV2 combines with J gene TRBJ2-2; the D is unclear. CDR1 SNHLY and CDR2 FYNNEI come from the germline V gene. CDR3 length: 13 amino acids. V lost 8 bases, J lost 6 bases, and 13 bases lay in between. CDR3 DNA: TGTGCCAGCTGGGTCGGATCCCCCGGGGAGCTGTTTTTT. This encodes CASWVGSPGELFF.

CDR3 protein: CASSHQLARTGGPETQYF. CDR3 DNA sequence: TGCGCCAGCAGTCACCAGCTCGCCAGGACAGGGGGCCCAGAGACCCAGTACTTC. The chain employs TRBV23-1 and TRBJ2-5, with 11 bases fitting TRBD1. TRBV23-1 belongs to the ORF category, with a function that is uncertain. Losses at the gene ends were 3 bases for V and 4 bases for J; bases not matched to a gene: 13. This CDR3 comprises 18 residues.

The chain combines TRBV6-6 with TRBJ2-7; no clear D gene. The germline gives CDR1 MNHNY, CDR2 SVGAGI (reference sequence). V lost 6 bases and J lost 6, with 9 bases in between. The CDR3 totals 11 residues. The DNA of the CDR3 is TGTGCCAGCAGCACCCGGTCCGAGCAGTACTTC. Translating it yields CASSTRSEQYF.

CDR3 sequence: CASSQPHRTTQETQYF. DNA for the CDR3: TGTGCCAGCAGCCAACCCCACAGGACTACCCAAGAGACCCAGTACTTC. J is TRBJ2-5 and V is TRBV7-2; D perhaps matches TRBD2 (6 bases). The V end lost 5 bases, the J end lost 1 base, and 17 bases lay between the germline ends. Germline V gives CDR1 SGHTA, CDR2 FQGNSA. The CDR3 has 16 amino acids.

This chain links TRBV6-1 with TRBJ1-2, with a possible D match to TRBD1 (5 bases). The CDR3 consists of 13 residues. Trimming took off 0 bases at V and 8 bases at J, with 10 bases between the two ends. CDR1 is MNHNS, CDR2 SASEGT, per germline. The DNA for the CDR3 is TGTGCCAGCAGTGAAGCGCGGGGGGTGGGCTACACCTTC. It yields the protein CASSEARGVGYTF.

A remark on this clone: The junction and the germline gene differ at one end; a read error may be behind it. The chain couples TRBV27 to TRBJ2-7; 8 bases fit TRBD2. CDR1 and CDR2 (germline): MNHEY, SMNVEV (reference sequence). This CDR3 has 13 residues. CDR3 coding DNA: TGTGCCGGCAGCCGTAGCGGGACCTACGAGCAGTACTTC. Protein sequence: CAGSRSGTYEQYF.

This rearrangement joins TRBV25-1 to TRBJ1-5; D remains ambiguous. V was shortened by 5 bases and J by 4 bases, with 6 bases between the two germline ends. There are 12 residues in the CDR3. Germline V lookup: CDR1 MGHDK, CDR2 SYGVNS. CDR3 bases: TGTGCCAGCAGTTATAGTAATCAGCCCCAGCATTTT. Encoded protein: CASSYSNQPQHF.

This chain connects TRBV28 to TRBJ1-6; 9 bases match TRBD1. Germline V gene lookup returns CDR1 MDHEN and CDR2 SYDVKM. This CDR3 is built from 16 residues. Trimming took 3 bases from V and 5 from J; bases not matched to a gene: 5. The CDR3 sequence: CASSFPQGADNSPLHF. CDR3 nucleotide sequence: TGTGCCAGCAGTTTTCCACAGGGGGCGGATAATTCACCCCTCCACTTT.

The gene calls are TRBV9 and TRBJ2-5; 8 nucleotides agree with TRBD2. This CDR3 is built from 13 residues. Germline V lookup: CDR1 SGDLS, CDR2 YYNGEE. J was trimmed by 4 bases and V by 4 bases; bases with no gene match: 3. The CDR3 sequence is CASSSGLGETQYF. In DNA, the CDR3 is TGTGCCAGCAGCTCGGGACTAGGAGAGACCCAGTACTTC.

This clone was found once. The rearrangement uses TRBV2 and TRBJ2-3; D perhaps matches TRBD1 (7 bases). Germline assignment: CDR1 SNHLY and CDR2 FYNNEI. The CDR3 sequence is 14 residues long. V was cut by 8 bases and J by 6 bases, with 18 bases left in between. The CDR3 protein is CASASGGITDTQYF. The CDR3 DNA sequence: TGTGCCAGCGCCTCAGGGGGGATTACGGATACGCAGTATTTT.

The J gene is TRBJ1-1, the V gene TRBV20-1; D is undetermined. V was shortened by 7 bases and J by 3 bases, with 6 bases between the two germline ends. Germline V lookup: CDR1 DFQATT, CDR2 SNEGSKA (reference sequence). There are 10 residues in the CDR3. This CDR3 reads CSEGDTEAFF. CDR3 bases: TGCAGTGAAGGTGACACTGAAGCTTTCTTT.

The chain recombines TRBV14 with TRBJ2-3; 8 bases agree with TRBD2. This CDR3 is 15 amino acids long. Trimming at V came to 1 base and at J to 5 bases, leaving 5 bases not matched to a gene. Looked up from germline, CDR1 is SGHDN and CDR2 is FVKESK. Here the CDR3 DNA reads TGTGCCAGCAGCCAAGGAATTAGCGGGGAAGATACGCAGTATTTT. Encoded protein: CASSQGISGEDTQYF.

This chain joins TRBV5-6 and TRBJ1-1, with TRBD1 matching 8 bases. Germline CDR1 and CDR2: SGHDT and YYEEEE. The CDR3 sequence is 15 residues long. V lost 4 bases, J lost 6 bases, and 11 bases stayed unmatched. The CDR3 loop is CASSERTGSFSEAFF. In nucleotides, the CDR3 is TGTGCCAGCAGCGAACGGACAGGGAGTTTCTCTGAAGCTTTCTTT.

The gene calls are TRBV29-1 and TRBJ2-5; 9 bases map to TRBD1. With V trimmed by 0 bases and J by 5 bases, 4 bases remained unmatched. Germline CDR1 reads SQVTM; CDR2 reads ANQGSEA. This CDR3 comprises 14 residues. CDR3 region: CSVEDGTGQETQYF. The CDR3 DNA sequence: TGCAGCGTTGAAGATGGGACAGGGCAGGAGACCCAGTACTTC.

This chain connects TRBV11-2 to TRBJ1-1; D gene uncertain. The germline V gene encodes CDR1 SGHAT and CDR2 FQNNGV. Trimming pared 7 bases from V and 0 bases from J, leaving 15 bases between. The CDR3 has 15 amino acids. CDR3 DNA: TGTGCCAGCACCAAAGCGGGAAGAATGAACACTGAAGCTTTCTTT. Protein product: CASTKAGRMNTEAFF.

The V and J genes are TRBV15 and TRBJ2-2; D gene unclear. Germline CDR1 reads LNHNV; CDR2 reads YYDKDF (reference sequence). The length of the CDR3 is 14 residues. V gave up 0 bases and J gave up 0 bases, with 2 bases separating them. As DNA, the CDR3 is TGTGCCACCAGCAGAGAAGCGAACACCGGGGAGCTGTTTTTT. Encoded protein: CATSREANTGELFF.

The V and J genes are TRBV7-2 and TRBJ1-6; TRBD1 might be the D (6 bases). Germline-derived CDR1 and CDR2 are SGHTA and FQGNSA. Trimming removed 4 bases at V and 7 bases at J, with 14 bases between. The length of the CDR3 is 15 residues. This CDR3 reads CASSSNRAGNSPLHF. The CDR3 region has the DNA TGTGCCAGCAGCTCCAACAGGGCCGGGAATTCACCCCTCCACTTT.

The rearrangement joins TRBV7-8 to TRBJ2-7; TRBD1 agrees at 7 bases. The V segment lost 5 bases and the J segment 0 bases; nucleotides outside the gene matches: 13. The CDR3 runs 17 residues. From germline, CDR1 is SGHVS and CDR2 FQNEAQ. Here the CDR3 reads CASSVRLDRVSSYEQYF. The DNA of the CDR3 is TGTGCCAGCAGCGTTCGGCTCGACAGGGTAAGCTCCTACGAGCAGTACTTC.